This entry describes one T cell receptor beta chain. Its antigen is unknown. One junction end does not reproduce the germline sequence, and a read error may be involved. CDR1 and CDR2, per the germline V gene, are MDHEN and SYDVKM. From the cysteine through the phenylalanine, the CDR3 covers 17 amino acids. Only CDR3 DNA remains: 51 bases, in frame from the first base. Receptor libraries were prepared by PCR. Instrument used: Illumina HiSeq 2500. Molecular barcoding was employed in the preparation of TCR libraries, with unique molecular identifiers being used to normalize TCRbeta repertoire quantification. TCRdb reworked the public reads: Q25 trimming with fastp, MiXCR clone assembly, productive beta chains retained. Each CDR3 protein appears once, grouped with its most common genes and DNA. The sample table lists some 520,000 distinct CDR3 sequences, 32% of them with a count of one. 2% to 3% of the sample lies in the top ten.

This entry comes from a study of T-cell reconstitution after alpha-beta-depleted transplantation in children (dated by TCRdb to 2016 to 2017). Broadly, across the study: Using TCR repertoire profiling, the study quantitatively followed how T-cell immune reconstitution unfolded in children after TCRalphabeta/CD19-depleted allogeneic hematopoietic cell transplantation.

This TCR was recovered from a human donor who donated a stem cell graft to a child with aplastic anemia. The chain joins TRBV28 to TRBJ1-2; TRBD1 matches 12 bases in the middle. The sample consisted of PBMCs from the stem cell graft donor, taken from the stem cell graft. The CDR3 amino acid sequence is: CASSFGTGGRPHYGYTF. Read as DNA, the sequence is TGTGCCAGCAGTTTCGGGACAGGGGGCCGTCCTCACTATGGGTACACCTTC.